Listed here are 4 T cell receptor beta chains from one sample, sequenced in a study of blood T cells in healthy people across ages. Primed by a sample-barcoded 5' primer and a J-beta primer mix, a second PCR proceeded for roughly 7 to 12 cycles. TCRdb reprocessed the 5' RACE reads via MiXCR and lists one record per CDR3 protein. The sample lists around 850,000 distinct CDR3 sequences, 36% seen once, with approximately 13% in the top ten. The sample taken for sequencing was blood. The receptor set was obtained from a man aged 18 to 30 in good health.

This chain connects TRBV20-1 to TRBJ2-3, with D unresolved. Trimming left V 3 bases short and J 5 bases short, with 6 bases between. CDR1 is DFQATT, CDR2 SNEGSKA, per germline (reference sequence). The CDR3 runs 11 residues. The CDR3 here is CSASYGDTQYF. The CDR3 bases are TGCAGTGCTAGCTACGGAGATACGCAGTATTTT.

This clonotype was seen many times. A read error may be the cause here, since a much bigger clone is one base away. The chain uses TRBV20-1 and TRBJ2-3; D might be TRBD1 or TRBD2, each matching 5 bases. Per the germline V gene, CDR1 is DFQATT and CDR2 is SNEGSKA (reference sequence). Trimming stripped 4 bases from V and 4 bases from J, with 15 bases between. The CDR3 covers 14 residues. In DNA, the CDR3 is TGCAGTGCTACGGGACGAGCTTCCGCAGATACGCAGTATTTT. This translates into CSATGRASADTQYF.

As DNA, the CDR3 is TGTGCCAGCAGTAAGTCGACAGAGGGCAATTCACCCCTCCACTTT. It yields the protein CASSKSTEGNSPLHF. The rearrangement links TRBV6-5 to TRBJ1-6; D is perhaps TRBD1 (5 bases). CDR1 MNHEY and CDR2 SVGAGI come from the germline V gene. There are 15 residues in the CDR3. V was pared by 5 bases and J by 7 bases, with 15 bases between.

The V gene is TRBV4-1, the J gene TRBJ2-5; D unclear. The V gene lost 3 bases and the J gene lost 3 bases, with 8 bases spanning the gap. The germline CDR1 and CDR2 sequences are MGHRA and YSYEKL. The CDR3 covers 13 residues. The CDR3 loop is CASSQLAKETQYF. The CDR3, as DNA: TGCGCCAGCAGCCAGTTAGCAAAAGAGACCCAGTACTTC.